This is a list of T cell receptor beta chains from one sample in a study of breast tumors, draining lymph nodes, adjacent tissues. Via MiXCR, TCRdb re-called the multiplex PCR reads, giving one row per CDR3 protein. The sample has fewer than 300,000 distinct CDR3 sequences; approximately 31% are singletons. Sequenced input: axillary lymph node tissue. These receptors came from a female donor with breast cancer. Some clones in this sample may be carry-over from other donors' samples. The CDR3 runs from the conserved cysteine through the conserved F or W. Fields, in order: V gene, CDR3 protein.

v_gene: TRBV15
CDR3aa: CATSRDDGGGQPQHF

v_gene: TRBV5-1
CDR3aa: CASSQGQGGKKLFF

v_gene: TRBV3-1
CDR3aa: CASSQDPGGGRGGEQFF

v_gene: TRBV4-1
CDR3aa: CASSQDGWSEQFF

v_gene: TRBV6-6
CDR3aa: CASSYDQGFEKLFF

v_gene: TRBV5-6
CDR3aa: CASSLRAGVLEDTQYF

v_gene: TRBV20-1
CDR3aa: CSAIHRGEEKLFF

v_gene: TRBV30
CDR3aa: CAWAGYEQYF

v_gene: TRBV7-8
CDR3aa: CASSHGSQEQYF

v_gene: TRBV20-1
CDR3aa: CSAAGTATQETQYF

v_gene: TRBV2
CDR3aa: CASSEALGTGVGYTF

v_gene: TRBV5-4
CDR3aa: CASRERGNTDTQYF

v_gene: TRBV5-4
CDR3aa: CVSSLAGAGEQYF

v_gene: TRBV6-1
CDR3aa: CASSRQGTANTGELFF

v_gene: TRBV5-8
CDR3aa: CASSSPRGQGGYTF

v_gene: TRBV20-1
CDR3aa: CSARALAGALDTQYF

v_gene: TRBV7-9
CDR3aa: CASSPTLGAPGTSGSTYEQYF

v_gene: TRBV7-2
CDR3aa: CASSANREELFF

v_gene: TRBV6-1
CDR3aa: CASSGSLGTDYGYTF

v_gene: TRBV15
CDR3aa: CATGSNQPQHF

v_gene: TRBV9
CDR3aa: CASSVEVGSGYEQYF

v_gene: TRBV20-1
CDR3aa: CSAPLGQGGQWQPQHF

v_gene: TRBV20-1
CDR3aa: CSAREAHEQSF

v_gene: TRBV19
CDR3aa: CASGTAADRYTF

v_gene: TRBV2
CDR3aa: CASSDLRTSGRAGDEQYF

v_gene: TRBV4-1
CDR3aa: CASSARVTTSGELFF

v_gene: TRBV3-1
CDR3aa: CASSPDAPSSYEQYF

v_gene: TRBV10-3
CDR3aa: CAITLDRGTQYF

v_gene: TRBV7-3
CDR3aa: CASSLDRGGTYNSPLHF

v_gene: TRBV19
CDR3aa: CASSIAGQGRVKNIQYF

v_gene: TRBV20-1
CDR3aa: CSAINTGASGKLFF

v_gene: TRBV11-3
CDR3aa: CASSETTSGSSNEQFF

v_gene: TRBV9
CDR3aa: CASSVARGGAYGYTF

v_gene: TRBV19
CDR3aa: CASSLAVWAYNEQFF

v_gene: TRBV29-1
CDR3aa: CSVDGNTIYF

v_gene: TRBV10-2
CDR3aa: CATNLAGLYEQYF

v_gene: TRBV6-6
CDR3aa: CASIAQRDNEKLFF

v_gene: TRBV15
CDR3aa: CATSRQGLATNEKLFF

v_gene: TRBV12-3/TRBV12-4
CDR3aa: CASSLTHEQFF

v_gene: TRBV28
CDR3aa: CASSVLGQGYYEQYF

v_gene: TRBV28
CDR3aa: CASSRTGGFGYTF

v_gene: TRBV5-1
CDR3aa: CASSPSLVYGYTF

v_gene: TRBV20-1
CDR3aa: CSVPGQTNTEAFF